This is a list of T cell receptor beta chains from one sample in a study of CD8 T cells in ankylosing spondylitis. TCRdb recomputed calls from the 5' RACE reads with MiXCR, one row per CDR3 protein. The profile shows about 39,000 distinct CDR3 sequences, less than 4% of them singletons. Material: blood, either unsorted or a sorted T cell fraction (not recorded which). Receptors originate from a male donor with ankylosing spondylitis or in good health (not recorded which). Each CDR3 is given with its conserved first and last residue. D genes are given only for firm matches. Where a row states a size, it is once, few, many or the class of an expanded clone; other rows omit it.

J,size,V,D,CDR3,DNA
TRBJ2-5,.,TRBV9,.,CASSPTQMGETQYF,TGTGCCAGCAGCCCTACACAAATGGGGGAGACCCAGTACTTC
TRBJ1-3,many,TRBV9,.,CASSLRGASGNTIYF,TGTGCCAGCAGCCTCCGGGGGGCGTCTGGAAACACCATATATTTT
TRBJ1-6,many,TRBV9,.,CASSPREGIGSPLHF,TGTGCCAGCAGCCCCAGGGAGGGTATCGGCTCACCCCTCCACTTT
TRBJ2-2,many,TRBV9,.,CASSVGPAGELFF,TGTGCCAGCAGCGTAGGCCCGGCCGGGGAGCTGTTTTTT
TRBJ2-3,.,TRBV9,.,CASSPTVLTDTQYF,TGTGCCAGCAGCCCTACGGTCCTCACAGATACGCAGTATTTT
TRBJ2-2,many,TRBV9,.,CASSVGGRGTGELFF,TGTGCCAGCAGCGTAGGAGGGCGAGGCACCGGGGAGCTGTTTTTT
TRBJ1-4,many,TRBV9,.,CASSVDQGRTNEKLFF,TGTGCCAGCAGCGTAGATCAGGGAAGGACTAATGAAAAACTGTTTTTT
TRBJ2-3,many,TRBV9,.,CASSPNHGGDRFGTDTQYF,TGTGCCAGCAGCCCGAACCACGGGGGGGACAGGTTCGGCACAGATACGCAGTATTTT
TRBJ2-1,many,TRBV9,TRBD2,CASSPHGLAGGYNEQFF,TGTGCCAGCAGCCCCCATGGCCTAGCGGGAGGGTACAATGAGCAGTTCTTC
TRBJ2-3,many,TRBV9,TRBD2,CASSPSLAGTDTQYF,TGTGCCAGCAGCCCCTCCCTAGCGGGCACAGATACGCAGTATTTT
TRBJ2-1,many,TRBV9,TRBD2,CASSVGSGRYNEQFF,TGTGCCAGCAGCGTAGGTAGCGGGAGGTACAATGAGCAGTTCTTC
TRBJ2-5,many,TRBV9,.,CASSPHPPNSQETQYF,TGTGCCAGCAGCCCCCATCCACCAAACAGCCAAGAGACCCAGTACTTC
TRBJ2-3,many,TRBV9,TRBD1,CASSDGPGQGFGHTDTQYF,TGTGCCAGCAGCGACGGACCGGGACAGGGCTTCGGACACACAGATACGCAGTATTTT
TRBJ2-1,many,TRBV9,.,CASSADNEQFF,TGTGCCAGCAGCGCCGACAATGAGCAGTTCTTC
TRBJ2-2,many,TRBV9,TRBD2,CASSVVTSGGSGELFF,TGTGCCAGCAGCGTAGTTACGAGCGGGGGGTCCGGGGAGCTGTTTTTT
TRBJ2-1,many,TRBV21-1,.,CASSNSAKSSYNEQFF,TGTGCCAGCAGCAACTCTGCAAAGAGCTCCTACAATGAGCAGTTCTTC
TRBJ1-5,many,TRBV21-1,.,CACQPQHF,TGTGCCTGTCAGCCCCAGCATTTT
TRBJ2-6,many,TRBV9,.,CASSPQDHSGANVLTF,TGTGCCAGCAGCCCCCAGGACCATTCTGGGGCCAACGTCCTGACTTTC
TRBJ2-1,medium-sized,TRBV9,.,CASSVAYYNEQFF,TGTGCCAGCAGCGTAGCCTACTACAATGAGCAGTTCTTC
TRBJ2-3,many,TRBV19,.,CARPDTQYF,TGTGCCCGCCCAGATACGCAGTATTTT
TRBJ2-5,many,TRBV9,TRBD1,CASSDRGGQGAETQYF,TGTGCCAGCAGCGACCGAGGTGGACAGGGGGCAGAGACCCAGTACTTC
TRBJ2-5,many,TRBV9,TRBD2,CASSPTTSGSQETQYF,TGTGCCAGCAGCCCGACGACTAGCGGGTCCCAAGAGACCCAGTACTTC
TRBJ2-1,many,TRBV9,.,CASSVTWGGSNEQFF,TGTGCCAGCAGCGTGACGTGGGGGGGCAGCAATGAGCAGTTCTTC
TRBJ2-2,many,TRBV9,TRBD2,CASSPGLVGTGELFF,TGTGCCAGCAGCCCCGGACTAGTAGGCACCGGGGAGCTGTTTTTT
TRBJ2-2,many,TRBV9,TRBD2,CASSVDGLAGELFF,TGTGCCAGCAGCGTAGATGGACTAGCCGGGGAGCTGTTTTTT
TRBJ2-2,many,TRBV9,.,CASSGLNTGELFF,TGTGCCAGCAGCGGATTGAACACCGGGGAGCTGTTTTTT
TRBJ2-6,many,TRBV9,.,CASTVGAPGANVLTF,TGTGCCAGCACGGTGGGGGCCCCCGGGGCCAACGTCCTGACTTTC
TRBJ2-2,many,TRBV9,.,CASSVPGTGELFF,TGTGCCAGCAGCGTGCCGGGGACCGGGGAGCTGTTTTTT
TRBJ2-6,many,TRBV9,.,CASSPSPGRGANVLTF,TGTGCCAGCAGCCCTTCCCCGGGGCGGGGGGCCAACGTCCTGACTTTC